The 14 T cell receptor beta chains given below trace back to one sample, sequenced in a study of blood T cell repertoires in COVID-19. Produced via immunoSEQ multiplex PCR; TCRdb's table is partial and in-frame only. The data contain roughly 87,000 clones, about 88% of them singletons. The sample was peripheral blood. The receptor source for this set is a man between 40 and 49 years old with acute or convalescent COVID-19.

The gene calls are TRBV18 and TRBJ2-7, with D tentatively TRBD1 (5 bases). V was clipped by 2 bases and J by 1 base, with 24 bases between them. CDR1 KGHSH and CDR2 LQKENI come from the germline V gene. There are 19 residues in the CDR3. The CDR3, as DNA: TGTGCCAGCTCACCATCTCTATTTCAGGGAAAAGGTCGGTCCTACGAGCAGTACTTC. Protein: CASSPSLFQGKGRSYEQYF.

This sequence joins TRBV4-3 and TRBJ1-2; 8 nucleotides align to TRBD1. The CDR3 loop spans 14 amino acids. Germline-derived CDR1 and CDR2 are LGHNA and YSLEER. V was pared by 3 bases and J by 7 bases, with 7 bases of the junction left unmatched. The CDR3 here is CASSQNHRGFGYTF. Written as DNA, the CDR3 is TGCGCCAGCAGCCAGAACCACAGGGGGTTTGGCTACACCTTC.

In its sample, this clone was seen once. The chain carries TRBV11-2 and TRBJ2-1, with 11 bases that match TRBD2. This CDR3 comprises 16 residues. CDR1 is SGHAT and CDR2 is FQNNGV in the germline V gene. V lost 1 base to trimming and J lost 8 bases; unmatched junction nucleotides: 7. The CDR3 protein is CASSLVLAGVVHEQFF. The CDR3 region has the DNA TGTGCCAGCAGCTTAGTACTAGCGGGAGTAGTCCATGAGCAGTTCTTC.

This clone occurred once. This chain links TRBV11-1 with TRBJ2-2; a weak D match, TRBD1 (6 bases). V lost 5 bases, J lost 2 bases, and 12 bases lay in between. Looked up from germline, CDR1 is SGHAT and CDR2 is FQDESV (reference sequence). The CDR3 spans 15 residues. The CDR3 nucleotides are TGTGCCAGCAGCCCAAAGACAGGAAACACCGGGGAGCTGTTTTTT. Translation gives CASSPKTGNTGELFF. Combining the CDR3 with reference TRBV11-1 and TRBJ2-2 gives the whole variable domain EAEVAQSPRYKITEKSQAVAFWCDPISGHATLYWYRQILGQGPELLVQFQDESVVDDSQLPKDRFSAERLKGVDSTLKIQPAELGDSAMYLCASSPKTGNTGELFFGEGSRLTVL.

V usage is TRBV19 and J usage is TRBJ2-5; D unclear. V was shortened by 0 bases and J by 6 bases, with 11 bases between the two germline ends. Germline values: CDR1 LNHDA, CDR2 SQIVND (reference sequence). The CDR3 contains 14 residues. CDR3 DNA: TGTGCCAGTAGTATAGATCGGCAGGCAAAGACCCAGTACTTC. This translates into CASSIDRQAKTQYF.

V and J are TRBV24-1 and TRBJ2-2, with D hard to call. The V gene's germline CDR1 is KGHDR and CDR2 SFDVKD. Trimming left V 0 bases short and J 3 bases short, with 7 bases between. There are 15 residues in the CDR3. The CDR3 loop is CATSDLFPDTGELFF. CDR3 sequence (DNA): TGTGCCACCAGTGATTTGTTCCCGGACACCGGGGAGCTGTTTTTT.

This CDR3 reads CAISETGGTDTQYF. In DNA, the CDR3 is TGTGCCATCAGTGAGACAGGGGGTACAGATACGCAGTATTTT. This rearrangement joins TRBV10-3 to TRBJ2-3; 8 bases are a match to TRBD1. The germline CDR1 and CDR2 sequences are ENHRY and SYGVKD. The junction had 1 base not matched to a gene; V was cut back by 2 bases and J by 3 bases. The CDR3 length is 14 residues.

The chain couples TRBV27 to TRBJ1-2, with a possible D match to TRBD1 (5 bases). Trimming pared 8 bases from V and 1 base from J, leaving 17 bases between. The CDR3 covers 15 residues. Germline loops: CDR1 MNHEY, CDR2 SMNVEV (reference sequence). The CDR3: CASGSRGVNNYGYTF. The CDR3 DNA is TGTGCCAGCGGGTCCCGGGGGGTGAATAACTATGGCTACACCTTC.

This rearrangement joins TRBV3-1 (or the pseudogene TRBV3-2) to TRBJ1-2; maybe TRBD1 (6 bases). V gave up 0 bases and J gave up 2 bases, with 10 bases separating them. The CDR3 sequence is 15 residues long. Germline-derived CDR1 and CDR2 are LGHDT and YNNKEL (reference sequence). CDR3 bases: TGTGCCAGCAGCCAAGATCCGGGACACAACTATGGCTACACCTTC. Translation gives CASSQDPGHNYGYTF.

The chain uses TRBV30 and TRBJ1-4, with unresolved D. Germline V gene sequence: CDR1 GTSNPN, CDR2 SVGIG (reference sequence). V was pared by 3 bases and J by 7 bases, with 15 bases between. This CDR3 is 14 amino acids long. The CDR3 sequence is CAWRTQASGEKLFF. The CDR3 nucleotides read TGTGCCTGGAGGACCCAGGCCAGTGGTGAAAAACTGTTTTTT.

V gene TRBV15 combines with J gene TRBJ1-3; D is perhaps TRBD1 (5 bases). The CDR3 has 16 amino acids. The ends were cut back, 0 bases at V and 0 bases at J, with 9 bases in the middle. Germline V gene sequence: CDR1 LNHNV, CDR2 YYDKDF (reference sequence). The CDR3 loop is CATSRDRVASGNTIYF. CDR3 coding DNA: TGTGCCACCAGCAGAGACAGGGTAGCCTCTGGAAACACCATATATTTT.

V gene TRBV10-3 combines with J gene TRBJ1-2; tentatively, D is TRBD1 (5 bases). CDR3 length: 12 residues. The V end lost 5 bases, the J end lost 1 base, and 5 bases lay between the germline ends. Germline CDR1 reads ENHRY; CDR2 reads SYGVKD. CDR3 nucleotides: TGTGCCATCAGTCAGGGTAACTATGGCTACACCTTC. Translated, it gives CAISQGNYGYTF.

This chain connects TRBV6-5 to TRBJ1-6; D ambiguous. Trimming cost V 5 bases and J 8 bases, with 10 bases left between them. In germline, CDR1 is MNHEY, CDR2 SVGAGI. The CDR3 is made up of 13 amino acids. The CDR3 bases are TGTGCCAGCAGTCTACGCACAGATTCACCCCTCCACTTT. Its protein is CASSLRTDSPLHF.

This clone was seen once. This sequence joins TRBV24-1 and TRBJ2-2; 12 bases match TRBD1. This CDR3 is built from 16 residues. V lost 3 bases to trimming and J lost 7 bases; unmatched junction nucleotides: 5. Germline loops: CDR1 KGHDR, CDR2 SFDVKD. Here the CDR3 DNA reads TGTGCCACCAGTGATCCGGGACAGGGGGCTAGCGGGGAGCTGTTTTTT. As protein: CATSDPGQGASGELFF.